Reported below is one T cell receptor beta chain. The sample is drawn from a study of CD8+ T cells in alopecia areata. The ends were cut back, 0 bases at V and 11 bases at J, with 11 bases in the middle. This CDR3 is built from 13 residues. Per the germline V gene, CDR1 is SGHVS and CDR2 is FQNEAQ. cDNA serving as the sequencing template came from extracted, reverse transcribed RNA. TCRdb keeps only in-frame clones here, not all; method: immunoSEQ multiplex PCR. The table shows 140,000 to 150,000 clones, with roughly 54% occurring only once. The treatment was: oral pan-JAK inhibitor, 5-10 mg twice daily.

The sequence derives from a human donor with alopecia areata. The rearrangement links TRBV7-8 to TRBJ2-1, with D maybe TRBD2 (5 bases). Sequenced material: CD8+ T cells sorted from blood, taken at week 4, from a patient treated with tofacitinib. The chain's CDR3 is CASSLAPGIQQFF. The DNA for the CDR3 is TGTGCCAGCAGCTTAGCTCCGGGGATTCAGCAGTTCTTC. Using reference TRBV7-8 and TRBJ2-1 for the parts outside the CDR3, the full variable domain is GAGVSQSPRYKVAKRGQDVALRCDPISGHVSLFWYQQALGQGPEFLTYFQNEAQLDKSGLPSDRFFAERPEGSVSTLKIQRTQQEDSAVYLCASSLAPGIQQFFGPGTRLTVL.